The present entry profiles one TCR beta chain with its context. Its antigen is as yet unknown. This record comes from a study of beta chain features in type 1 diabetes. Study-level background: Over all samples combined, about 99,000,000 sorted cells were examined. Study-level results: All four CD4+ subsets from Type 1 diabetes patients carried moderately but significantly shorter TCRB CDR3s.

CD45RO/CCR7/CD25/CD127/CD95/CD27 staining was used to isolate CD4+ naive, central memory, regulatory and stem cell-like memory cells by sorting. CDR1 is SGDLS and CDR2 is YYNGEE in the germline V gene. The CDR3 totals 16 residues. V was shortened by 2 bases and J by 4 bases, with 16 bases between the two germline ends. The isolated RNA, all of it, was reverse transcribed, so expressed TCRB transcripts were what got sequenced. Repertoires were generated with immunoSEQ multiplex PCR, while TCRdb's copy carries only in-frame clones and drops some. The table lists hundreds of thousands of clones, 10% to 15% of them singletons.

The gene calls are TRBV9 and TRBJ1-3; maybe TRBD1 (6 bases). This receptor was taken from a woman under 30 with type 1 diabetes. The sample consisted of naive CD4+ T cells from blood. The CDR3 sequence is CASSVGHLRSGNTIYF. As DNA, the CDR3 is TGTGCCAGCAGCGTGGGACACTTGAGGTCCGGAAACACCATATATTTT.